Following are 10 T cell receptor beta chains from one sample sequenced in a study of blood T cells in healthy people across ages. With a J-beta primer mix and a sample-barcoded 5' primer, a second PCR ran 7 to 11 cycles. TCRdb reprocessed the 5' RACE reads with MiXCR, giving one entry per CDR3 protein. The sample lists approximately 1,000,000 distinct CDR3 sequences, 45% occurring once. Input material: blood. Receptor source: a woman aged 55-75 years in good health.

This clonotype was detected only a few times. As DNA, the CDR3 is TGTGCCAGCAGCCAAGGGGTAGGGTCGTACACAGATACGCAGTATTTT. Residues: CASSQGVGSYTDTQYF. The rearrangement joins TRBV3-1 to TRBJ2-3; D unclear. This CDR3 contains 16 residues. V lost 1 base, J lost 2 bases, and 13 bases lay in between. The germline gives CDR1 LGHDT, CDR2 YNNKEL (reference sequence).

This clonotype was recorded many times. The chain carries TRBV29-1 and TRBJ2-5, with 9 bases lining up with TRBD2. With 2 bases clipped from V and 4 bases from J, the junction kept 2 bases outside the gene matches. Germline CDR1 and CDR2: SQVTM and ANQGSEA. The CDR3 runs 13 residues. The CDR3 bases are TGCAGCGTTGAACGAGCGGGGGGAGAGACCCAGTACTTC. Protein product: CSVERAGGETQYF.

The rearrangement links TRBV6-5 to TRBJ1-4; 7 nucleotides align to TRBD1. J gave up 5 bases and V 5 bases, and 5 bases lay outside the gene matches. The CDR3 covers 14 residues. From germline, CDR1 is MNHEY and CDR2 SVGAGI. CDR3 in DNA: TGTGCCAGCAGTCGCAGGGGGGGAAATGAAAAACTGTTTTTT. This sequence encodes CASSRRGGNEKLFF.

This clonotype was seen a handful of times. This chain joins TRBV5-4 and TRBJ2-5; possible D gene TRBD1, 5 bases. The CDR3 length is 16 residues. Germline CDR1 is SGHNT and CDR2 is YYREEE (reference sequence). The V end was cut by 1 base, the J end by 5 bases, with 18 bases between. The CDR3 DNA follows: TGTGCCAGCAGCTTGTATAAGGGGTTGGGGCTGGAGACCCAGTACTTC. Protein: CASSLYKGLGLETQYF. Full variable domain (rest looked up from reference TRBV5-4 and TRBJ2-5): ETGVTQSPTHLIKTRGQQVTLRCSSQSGHNTVSWYQQALGQGPQFIFQYYREEENGRGNFPPRFSGLQFPNYSSELNVNALELDDSALYLCASSLYKGLGLETQYFGPGTRLLVL.

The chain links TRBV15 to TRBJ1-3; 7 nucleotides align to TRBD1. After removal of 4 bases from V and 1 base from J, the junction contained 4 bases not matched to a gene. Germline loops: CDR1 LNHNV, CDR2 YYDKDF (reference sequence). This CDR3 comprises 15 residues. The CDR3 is CATSIQGRSGNTIYF. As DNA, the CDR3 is TGTGCCACCAGCATACAGGGGAGGTCTGGAAACACCATATATTTT.

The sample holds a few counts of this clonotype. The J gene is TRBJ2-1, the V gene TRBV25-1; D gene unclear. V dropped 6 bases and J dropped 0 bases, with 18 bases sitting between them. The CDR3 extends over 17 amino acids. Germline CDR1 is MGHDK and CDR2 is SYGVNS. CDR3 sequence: CASSSSFGRSSYNEQFF. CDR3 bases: TGTGCCAGCAGCTCAAGCTTCGGCCGTAGCTCCTACAATGAGCAGTTCTTC.

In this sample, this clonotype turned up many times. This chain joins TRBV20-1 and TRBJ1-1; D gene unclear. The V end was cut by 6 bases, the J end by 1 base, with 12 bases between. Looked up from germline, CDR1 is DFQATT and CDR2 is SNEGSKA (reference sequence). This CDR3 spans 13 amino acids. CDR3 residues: CSAYPTGNTEAFF. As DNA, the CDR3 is TGCAGTGCATATCCGACCGGGAACACTGAAGCTTTCTTT.

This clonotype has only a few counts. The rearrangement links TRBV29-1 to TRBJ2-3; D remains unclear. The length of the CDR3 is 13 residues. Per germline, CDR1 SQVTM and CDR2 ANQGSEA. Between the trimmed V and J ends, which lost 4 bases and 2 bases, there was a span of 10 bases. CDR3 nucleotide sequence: TGCAGCGTTGCAACTACGGTCACAGATACGCAGTATTTT. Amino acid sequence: CSVATTVTDTQYF.

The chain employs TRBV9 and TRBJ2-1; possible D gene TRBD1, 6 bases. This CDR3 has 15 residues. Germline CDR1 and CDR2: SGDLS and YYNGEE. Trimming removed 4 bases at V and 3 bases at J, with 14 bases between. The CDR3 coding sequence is TGTGCCAGCAGCCCCCGGGACATATACTACAATGAGCAGTTCTTC. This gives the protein CASSPRDIYYNEQFF.

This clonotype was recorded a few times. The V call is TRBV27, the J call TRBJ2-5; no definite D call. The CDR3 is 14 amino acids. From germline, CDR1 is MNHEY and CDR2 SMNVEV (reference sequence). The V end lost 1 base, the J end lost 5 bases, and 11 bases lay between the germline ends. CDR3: CASSLLLPGETQYF. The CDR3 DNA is TGTGCCAGCAGTTTATTATTGCCGGGTGAGACCCAGTACTTC.